This entry is about one TCR beta chain. The antigen is unknown. The record originates from a study of T cell repertoires in ileal Crohn's disease. Findings and caveats of the study: Active smokers at surgery had more clonal expansions than non-smokers.

Sequenced by immunoSEQ multiplex PCR; TCRdb stores in-frame clones only, minus some. The sample lists around 5,600 clones, roughly 80% occurring once. Germline CDR1 reads MNHEY; CDR2 reads SMNVEV (reference sequence). The CDR3 has 14 amino acids. V dropped 5 bases and J dropped 5 bases, with 15 bases sitting between them. The sequencing sample was made of ileal tissue. The sequence was collected from an adult with Crohn's disease. The genes are TRBV27 and TRBJ2-5; D call uncertain. CDR3 nucleotides: TGTGCCAGCAGTCACTACACCTCCCGGGAGACCCAGTACTTC. Translated: CASSHYTSRETQYF.